This record concerns one T cell receptor beta chain sequence. Its antigen specificity is not known. Per-nucleotide qualities are absent, and no much larger clonotype sits a single base away. This specimen belongs to a study of blood T cell repertoires in COVID-19 (dated by TCRdb to the early 2020s). Broadly, across the study: The collaborator samples originated in the United States, Italy and Spain and spanned the acute and convalescent phases of COVID-19. The prospective study material was composed of cDNA or gDNA derived from T cells, B-cell-depleted T cells, or PBMCs. The dataset comprised deeply sampled blood TCRbeta repertoires from subjects exposed to, actively infected with, or recovered from COVID-19. The repertoires were released in a freely available public database meant as a resource for research on the immune response to SARS-CoV-2. Samples came from the ongoing ImmuneRACE study (first 160 participants) plus 1,254 subjects from 6 global collaborators. The sample metadata nearly always contained a de-identified subject ID, COVID-19 status, age in years and sex. HLA class I and class II types, where available, came from metadata supplied by the sample provider rather than from assay-based typing. Broader findings and caveats from the paper: Clinical and demographic metadata were provided uncurated, with the amount varying by source and participant.

TCRbeta CDR3 regions were amplified from genomic DNA using the immunoSEQ Assay, a bias-controlled multiplex PCR. The source study handled its data this way. Within the assay, amplification of reference gene primers was used to estimate how many nucleated cells each sample contained. To quantify the absolute abundance of each unique TCRbeta CDR3 rearrangement, sequence reads were collapsed and filtered. For each sample, productive Simpson clonality was calculated as the square root of Simpson's diversity index over productive rearrangements. This is the immuneACCESS table as TCRdb keeps it, with only in-frame sequences that have V and J called. A part of the clones is gone; compared with another copy, unresolved V genes explain less than half, and the rest is unexplained. V, J and clone size derive from that table, while D and trimming were established from the DNA sequence. The sample table lists over 200,000 clones, about 90% of them with a count of one. 1.5% to 2% of the sample belongs to the ten largest clones.

Each collaborating institution followed its own protocols to collect whole blood in K2EDTA tubes. For TCRbeta analysis, collaborators shipped samples in one of three forms: frozen whole blood, isolated PBMCs, or DNA extracted from either of those sample types. From the cysteine up to the phenylalanine, the CDR3 has a length of 13 residues. Kept here is only the CDR3 DNA, which spans 39 bases and is read in frame from base 1. V sheds 3 bases and J sheds 0 bases, leaving 6 bases between their ends. Rearrangement joined TRBV12-3 or TRBV12-4 to TRBJ2-7; the D gene assignment is ambiguous. This receptor was taken from a man aged 40-55 years with active or convalescent COVID-19. The sequenced sample was peripheral blood. The bases read TGTGCCAGCAGTTTGGAGAACTCCTACGAGCAGTACTTC. The resulting protein is CASSLENSYEQYF.